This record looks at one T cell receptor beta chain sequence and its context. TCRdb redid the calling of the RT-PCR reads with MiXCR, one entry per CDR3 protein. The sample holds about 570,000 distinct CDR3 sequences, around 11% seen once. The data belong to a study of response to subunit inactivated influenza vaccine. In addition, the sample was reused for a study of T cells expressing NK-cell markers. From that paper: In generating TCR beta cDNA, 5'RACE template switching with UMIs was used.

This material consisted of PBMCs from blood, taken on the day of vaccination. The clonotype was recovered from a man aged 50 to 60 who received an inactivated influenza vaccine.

DNA for the CDR3: TGTGCCAGCAGTTCAACCGGCAGAGAAGAGACCCAGTACTTC. Translating it yields CASSSTGREETQYF. The rearrangement links TRBV3-1 to TRBJ2-5; D gene unclear. CDR3 length: 14 amino acids. V lost 6 bases, J lost 3 bases, and 14 bases lay in between. The germline V gene encodes CDR1 LGHDT and CDR2 YNNKEL (reference sequence).